A selection of T cell receptor beta chains follows, all from one sample in a study of CD8+CD57+ T cells in acquired aplastic anemia. MiXCR, applied by TCRdb to the reads, yields one record per CDR3 protein. The sample lists roughly 260,000 distinct CDR3 sequences, around half occurring once. The sample comprised sorted CD4+, CD8+, or CD8+CD57+ T cells (not recorded which) from PBMCs. The source is a human donor with aplastic anemia. Each CDR3 is given with its conserved first and last residue. A D gene is named only where the DNA matches it firmly. The size entry is marked missing in some rows and otherwise reads once, few, many or a size class.

CDR3 protein: CASRHDRLISDTQYF
CDR3 DNA: TGCGCCAGCAGGCACGACAGGCTCATTTCAGATACGCAGTATTTT
V gene: TRBV10-2
D gene: .
clone size: few
J gene: TRBJ2-3

CDR3 protein: CASSLGTRTTDTQYF
CDR3 DNA: TGTGCCAGCAGCCTTGGGACTAGGACCACAGATACGCAGTATTTT
V gene: TRBV4-2
D gene: TRBD2
clone size: .
J gene: TRBJ2-3

CDR3 protein: CASSIGSGQGSNEQYF
CDR3 DNA: TGTGCCAGTAGTATAGGATCCGGACAGGGGTCCAACGAGCAGTACTTC
V gene: TRBV19
D gene: TRBD1
clone size: .
J gene: TRBJ2-7

CDR3 protein: CASSQGPGAYGYTF
CDR3 DNA: TGTGCCAGCAGCCAAGGTCCAGGGGCCTATGGCTACACCTTC
V gene: TRBV3-1
D gene: .
clone size: .
J gene: TRBJ1-2

CDR3 protein: CASSLLNTEAVF
CDR3 DNA: TGTGCCAGCAGCTTACTCAACACTGAAGCTGTCTTT
V gene: TRBV7-9
D gene: .
clone size: once
J gene: TRBJ1-1

CDR3 protein: CASSLAVSSTDTQYF
CDR3 DNA: TGCGCCAGCAGCTTGGCAGTTTCTAGCACAGATACGCAGTATTTT
V gene: TRBV5-1
D gene: .
clone size: many
J gene: TRBJ2-3

CDR3 protein: CASRGGGQYNEQFF
CDR3 DNA: TGTGCCAGCAGAGGTGGGGGACAATACAATGAGCAGTTCTTC
V gene: TRBV16
D gene: .
clone size: many
J gene: TRBJ2-1

CDR3 protein: CASSFGTSGYYEQYF
CDR3 DNA: TGTGCCAGCAGCTTCGGGACTAGCGGGTACTACGAGCAGTACTTC
V gene: TRBV11-2
D gene: TRBD2
clone size: .
J gene: TRBJ2-7

CDR3 protein: CSARTGYTF
CDR3 DNA: TGCAGTGCGCGGACTGGCTACACTTTC
V gene: TRBV20-1
D gene: .
clone size: .
J gene: TRBJ1-2

CDR3 protein: CSASLFARSYEQYF
CDR3 DNA: TGCAGTGCTAGTTTGTTTGCCAGATCCTACGAGCAGTACTTC
V gene: TRBV20-1
D gene: .
clone size: few
J gene: TRBJ2-7

CDR3 protein: CAISEPDYIRPGNEQFF
CDR3 DNA: TGTGCCATCAGTGAGCCGGACTATATCCGTCCGGGGAATGAGCAGTTCTTC
V gene: TRBV10-3
D gene: .
clone size: many
J gene: TRBJ2-1

CDR3 protein: CASSLTDRMTTNEKLFF
CDR3 DNA: TGTGCCAGCAGCCTAACGGACAGGATGACAACTAATGAAAAACTGTTTTTT
V gene: TRBV7-8
D gene: TRBD1
clone size: many
J gene: TRBJ1-4

CDR3 protein: CSVFSGPNYNEQFF
CDR3 DNA: TGCAGCGTTTTTAGCGGGCCAAACTACAATGAGCAGTTCTTC
V gene: TRBV29-1
D gene: TRBD2
clone size: .
J gene: TRBJ2-1

CDR3 protein: CASSYIPGQGDSPLHF
CDR3 DNA: TGTGCCAGCAGCTACATCCCGGGACAGGGTGATTCACCCCTCCACTTT
V gene: TRBV11-1
D gene: TRBD1
clone size: .
J gene: TRBJ1-6

CDR3 protein: CASSSVRLSGYTF
CDR3 DNA: TGCGCCAGCAGCTCAGTCAGGTTGAGTGGCTACACCTTC
V gene: TRBV11-2
D gene: .
clone size: .
J gene: TRBJ1-2

CDR3 protein: CASSLESGRGSYEQFF
CDR3 DNA: TGTGCCAGCAGTTTAGAGAGCGGGAGAGGTTCCTATGAGCAGTTCTTC
V gene: TRBV28
D gene: TRBD2
clone size: few
J gene: TRBJ2-1

CDR3 protein: CSVKTTGGGGYTF
CDR3 DNA: TGCAGCGTAAAAACCACAGGGGGAGGCGGCTACACCTTC
V gene: TRBV29-1
D gene: TRBD1
clone size: .
J gene: TRBJ1-2

CDR3 protein: CASSQALAGFRYEQYF
CDR3 DNA: TGTGCCAGCAGCCAAGCCCTAGCGGGATTCCGCTACGAGCAGTACTTC
V gene: TRBV3-1
D gene: TRBD2
clone size: few
J gene: TRBJ2-7

CDR3 protein: CASTSQNEKLFF
CDR3 DNA: TGTGCCAGCACCTCCCAGAATGAAAAACTGTTTTTT
V gene: TRBV7-9
D gene: .
clone size: many
J gene: TRBJ1-4

CDR3 protein: CASSQDPSGASYEQYF
CDR3 DNA: TGCGCCAGCAGCCAAGACCCTAGCGGGGCCTCCTACGAGCAGTACTTC
V gene: TRBV4-3
D gene: TRBD2
clone size: .
J gene: TRBJ2-7

CDR3 protein: CASTHRTVNTGELFF
CDR3 DNA: TGTGCCAGCACCCACCGGACAGTGAACACCGGGGAGCTGTTTTTT
V gene: TRBV12-3/TRBV12-4
D gene: .
clone size: many
J gene: TRBJ2-2

CDR3 protein: CASSVEEDTDTQYF
CDR3 DNA: TGTGCCAGCAGCGTAGAGGAAGACACAGATACGCAGTATTTT
V gene: TRBV9
D gene: .
clone size: many
J gene: TRBJ2-3

CDR3 protein: CASSLGTSGEQFF
CDR3 DNA: TGCGCCAGCAGCTTGGGGACTAGCGGTGAGCAGTTCTTC
V gene: TRBV5-1
D gene: TRBD2
clone size: many
J gene: TRBJ2-1

CDR3 protein: CASEIRADMNTEAFF
CDR3 DNA: TGTGCCAGCGAAATACGGGCAGATATGAACACTGAAGCTTTCTTT
V gene: TRBV11-2
D gene: .
clone size: few
J gene: TRBJ1-1

CDR3 protein: CATGLSSTDTQYF
CDR3 DNA: TGTGCCACGGGTCTGTCTAGCACAGATACGCAGTATTTT
V gene: TRBV10-3
D gene: .
clone size: .
J gene: TRBJ2-3

CDR3 protein: CASSLGGLAVCSSGANVLTF
CDR3 DNA: TGTGCCAGCAGCTTAGGCGGACTAGCGGTTTGTAGCTCTGGGGCCAACGTCCTGACTTTC
V gene: TRBV7-9
D gene: TRBD2
clone size: .
J gene: TRBJ2-6

CDR3 protein: CASSAPGNQYF
CDR3 DNA: TGTGCCAGCAGTGCACCGGGGAACCAGTACTTC
V gene: TRBV2
D gene: .
clone size: once
J gene: TRBJ2-5

CDR3 protein: CASSLRRGQPQHF
CDR3 DNA: TGTGCCAGCAGCTTACGGAGGGGACAGCCCCAGCATTTT
V gene: TRBV7-9
D gene: .
clone size: once
J gene: TRBJ1-5

CDR3 protein: CASSRIPGLAGVRDSYEQYF
CDR3 DNA: TGTGCCAGCAGCCGGATCCCGGGACTAGCGGGAGTGAGGGATTCCTACGAGCAGTACTTC
V gene: TRBV13
D gene: TRBD2
clone size: .
J gene: TRBJ2-7

CDR3 protein: CASSAIQKRDPSTDTQYF
CDR3 DNA: TGTGCCAGCAGTGCGATCCAGAAGAGGGACCCTAGCACAGATACGCAGTATTTT
V gene: TRBV25-1
D gene: .
clone size: .
J gene: TRBJ2-3

CDR3 protein: CASSLGLSAYEQYF
CDR3 DNA: TGTGCCAGCAGTTTAGGACTCTCCGCTTACGAGCAGTACTTC
V gene: TRBV28
D gene: .
clone size: .
J gene: TRBJ2-7

CDR3 protein: CASSLGGGVSYEQYF
CDR3 DNA: TGTGCCAGCAGTTTAGGGGGTGGTGTTTCCTACGAGCAGTACTTC
V gene: TRBV28
D gene: .
clone size: .
J gene: TRBJ2-7

CDR3 protein: CATSDRSGGQETQYF
CDR3 DNA: TGTGCCACCAGTGATAGGTCAGGGGGACAAGAGACCCAGTACTTC
V gene: TRBV24-1
D gene: TRBD1
clone size: .
J gene: TRBJ2-5

CDR3 protein: CASSNSSGILLHGYTF
CDR3 DNA: TGTGCCAGCAGTAACTCATCAGGGATCCTGCTGCATGGCTACACCTTC
V gene: TRBV6-2/TRBV6-3
D gene: .
clone size: .
J gene: TRBJ1-2

CDR3 protein: CASSLGTGLSDEQYF
CDR3 DNA: TGTGCCAGCAGCTTGGGGACAGGGTTGAGCGACGAGCAGTACTTC
V gene: TRBV7-9
D gene: TRBD1
clone size: many
J gene: TRBJ2-7

CDR3 protein: CSARNDRAGGPLHF
CDR3 DNA: TGCAGTGCTAGGAACGACAGGGCAGGAGGACCCCTCCACTTT
V gene: TRBV20-1
D gene: TRBD1
clone size: once
J gene: TRBJ1-6

CDR3 protein: CSVNQGGPVASFEQYF
CDR3 DNA: TGCAGCGTCAACCAGGGGGGGCCCGTGGCTTCTTTCGAGCAGTACTTC
V gene: TRBV29-1
D gene: .
clone size: few
J gene: TRBJ2-7

CDR3 protein: CAVGRGYTF
CDR3 DNA: TGTGCCGTGGGGAGGGGCTACACCTTC
V gene: TRBV19
D gene: .
clone size: .
J gene: TRBJ1-2

CDR3 protein: CSASRDINQPQHF
CDR3 DNA: TGCAGTGCTAGTCGCGACATCAATCAGCCCCAGCATTTT
V gene: TRBV20-1
D gene: .
clone size: .
J gene: TRBJ1-5

CDR3 protein: CASHPSGGPYEQYF
CDR3 DNA: TGTGCCAGCCATCCTAGCGGGGGCCCCTACGAGCAGTACTTC
V gene: TRBV6-1
D gene: TRBD2
clone size: .
J gene: TRBJ2-7